Each of the 19 T cell receptor beta chains below was sequenced from the same sample in a study of T cell repertoires in cytomegalovirus infection. TCRdb processed the reads anew with MiXCR; each CDR3 protein has one entry. This sample has approximately 70,000 distinct CDR3 sequences, with about 4% found just once. The sample taken for sequencing was PBMCs. The receptors were gathered from a human donor in good health (CMV status not recorded). Some clones in this sample may be carry-over from other donors' samples.

This clonotype was recorded many times. The V gene is TRBV5-3, the J gene TRBJ2-3; the match to TRBD1 covers 10 bases. TRBV5-3 is recorded as an ORF, its role being uncertain. This CDR3 is built from 15 residues. V trimming: 8 bases; J trimming: 4 bases; junction bases outside the gene matches: 10. The CDR3 DNA sequence: TGTGCCAGCAGCCCCGGGACAGGGGCGGCAGATACGCAGTATTTT. Protein product: CASSPGTGAADTQYF.

This clonotype has a count of ten or more. The rearrangement uses TRBV7-2 and TRBJ2-1; 8 positions agree with TRBD2. CDR3 size: 19 residues. V lost 5 bases to trimming and J lost 7 bases; unmatched junction nucleotides: 22. Germline V lookup: CDR1 SGHTA, CDR2 FQGNSA. The CDR3 protein is CASSLPRGKRGGRLNEQFF. CDR3 sequence (DNA): TGTGCCAGCAGCCTACCTAGGGGCAAACGCGGGGGGCGATTGAATGAGCAGTTCTTC.

This clonotype was counted at least ten times. J is TRBJ1-2 and V is TRBV12-3 or TRBV12-4; D is perhaps TRBD1 (5 bases). This CDR3 has 13 residues. V was clipped by 8 bases and J by 8 bases, with 18 bases between them. The CDR3 here is CASFFDGPGGYTF. CDR3 coding DNA: TGTGCCAGCTTCTTCGACGGGCCAGGGGGCTACACCTTC.

This clonotype was counted ten times or more. The V call is TRBV7-2, the J call TRBJ1-2; a weak D match, TRBD1 (5 bases). CDR1 is SGHTA, CDR2 FQGNSA, per germline. Trimming took off 1 base at V and 2 bases at J, with 11 bases between the two ends. The CDR3 runs to 15 residues. The CDR3 spells CASSLGRGKNYGYTF. CDR3 bases: TGTGCCAGCAGCTTAGGGAGGGGAAAGAACTATGGCTACACCTTC.

This clonotype has a handful of counts. V and J are TRBV5-4 and TRBJ1-3; no reliable D call. CDR1 and CDR2 from the germline V gene are SGHNT and YYREEE (reference sequence). CDR3 length: 15 residues. V was shortened by 3 bases and J by 4 bases, with 14 bases between the two germline ends. The chain's CDR3 is CASSWAGAPGNTIYF. As DNA, the CDR3 is TGTGCCAGCAGCTGGGCAGGCGCCCCGGGAAACACCATATATTTT. Drawing the rest from reference TRBV5-4 and TRBJ1-3, the complete variable domain is ETGVTQSPTHLIKTRGQQVTLRCSSQSGHNTVSWYQQALGQGPQFIFQYYREEENGRGNFPPRFSGLQFPNYSSELNVNALELDDSALYLCASSWAGAPGNTIYFGEGSWLTVV.

This clonotype was seen ten or more times. This chain connects TRBV28 to TRBJ2-1; TRBD2 aligns across 7 bases. V was pared by 3 bases and J by 9 bases, with 11 bases of the junction left unmatched. Germline loops: CDR1 MDHEN, CDR2 SYDVKM. This CDR3 contains 15 residues. In nucleotides, the CDR3 is TGTGCCAGCAGTTTGGCAAGCGGGACTCCCCCTGAGCAGTTCTTC. Encoded protein: CASSLASGTPPEQFF.

As regards this clonotype: One base away lies a much larger clone, so this may be a sequencing read error. V and J are TRBV5-1 and TRBJ2-1; 12 bases line up with TRBD2. This CDR3 is 16 amino acids long. Germline V CDR1 and CDR2: SGHRS, YFSETQ. Germline trimming cut 0 bases from V and 7 bases from J; bases unmatched to any gene: 5. The CDR3 sequence is CASSLGLAGVGNEQFF. The CDR3 bases are TGCGCCAGCAGCTTGGGACTAGCGGGGGTTGGAAATGAGCAGTTCTTC.

The genes are TRBV28 and TRBJ1-1; possibly TRBD1 for D (5 bases). CDR1 and CDR2 (germline): MDHEN, SYDVKM. The CDR3 sequence is 15 residues long. Trimming removed 4 bases from V and 5 bases from J, with 17 bases in between. DNA for the CDR3: TGTGCCAGCAGTTCACCCCTGGGGCGGGGAACTGAAGCTTTCTTT. Its translation: CASSSPLGRGTEAFF.

This clonotype was detected many times. V is TRBV7-8 and J is TRBJ1-1, with D maybe TRBD1 (5 bases). This CDR3 spans 16 amino acids. Trimming left V 2 bases short and J 0 bases short, with 13 bases between. CDR1 and CDR2 (germline): SGHVS, FQNEAQ. The CDR3: CASSLSGWGMNTEAFF. CDR3 nucleotide sequence: TGTGCCAGCAGCTTATCAGGGTGGGGGATGAACACTGAAGCTTTCTTT.

Comments on this clonotype: This could be a read error, since a much larger clone is one nucleotide away. The chain links TRBV11-1 to TRBJ2-7; 7 bases fit TRBD1. Looked up from germline, CDR1 is SGHAT and CDR2 is FQDESV (reference sequence). This CDR3 is 15 amino acids long. In DNA, the CDR3 is TGTGCCAGCAGCTTACCGGGACAGAGCTCCTACGGGCAGTACTTC. This translates into CASSLPGQSSYGQYF. Supplemented by reference TRBV11-1 and TRBJ2-7, the full variable domain reads EAEVAQSPRYKITEKSQAVAFWCDPISGHATLYWYRQILGQGPELLVQFQDESVVDDSQLPKDRFSAERLKGVDSTLKIQPAELGDSAMYLCASSLPGQSSYGQYFGPGTRLTVT.

At least ten counts were recorded for this clonotype. The V gene is TRBV6-2 or TRBV6-3, the J gene TRBJ2-1; 8 bases are shared with TRBD2. The trim removed 6 bases at V and 4 bases at J, leaving 8 bases unmatched. Germline V gene sequence: CDR1 MNHEY, CDR2 SVGEGT. This CDR3 is 15 amino acids long. The CDR3 loop reads CASRLLADLYNEQFF. The CDR3, as DNA: TGTGCCAGCAGGCTACTAGCGGACCTTTACAATGAGCAGTTCTTC.

This clonotype was seen at least ten times. The J gene is TRBJ2-1, the V gene TRBV12-3 or TRBV12-4; unclear D gene. The V and J ends lost 3 bases and 12 bases respectively, with 12 bases between them. CDR3 length equals 12 residues. CDR3 in DNA: TGTGCCAGCAGTTTTTCCGGCCGAGGGCAGTTCTTC. Protein sequence: CASSFSGRGQFF.

In its sample, this clonotype was seen many times. CDR3 in DNA: TGTGCCAGCAGTTTGGCCAGGGGGAATCAGCCCCAGCATTTT. It translates to CASSLARGNQPQHF. This chain joins TRBV12-3 or TRBV12-4 and TRBJ1-5; 7 bases fit TRBD1. Trimming removed 3 bases from V and 4 bases from J; junction bases left unmatched: 3. CDR3 length: 14 amino acids.

This clonotype was picked up many times. The chain is built from TRBV12-3 or TRBV12-4 and TRBJ1-2, with 9 bases fitting TRBD1. V gave up 3 bases and J gave up 8 bases; unmatched junction bases: 7. CDR3 length: 14 residues. CDR3 amino acids: CASSLDRGRRGYTF. The CDR3 nucleotides are TGTGCCAGCAGTTTGGACAGGGGTCGCCGGGGCTACACCTTC.

This clonotype was found many times. The chain links TRBV12-5 to TRBJ2-1; 9 bases align to TRBD2. After removal of 6 bases from V and 8 bases from J, the junction contained 8 bases not matched to a gene. The CDR3 covers 14 residues. Germline V lookup: CDR1 LGHNT, CDR2 FRNRAP. CDR3 DNA sequence: TGTGCTAGTGGCTATGGACTAGCGCCGGATGAGCAGTTCTTC. This sequence encodes CASGYGLAPDEQFF.

This clonotype occurred many times. Written as DNA, the CDR3 is TGTGCCACGGGGGGGGGGGAGACCCAGTACTTC. It codes for CATGGGETQYF. The rearrangement uses TRBV28 and TRBJ2-5; 8 bases line up with TRBD2. After removal of 10 bases from V and 5 bases from J, the junction contained 3 bases not matched to a gene. CDR3 length: 11 amino acids. Germline lookup yields CDR1 MDHEN and CDR2 SYDVKM.

This clonotype was seen repeatedly, ten times or more. In DNA, the CDR3 is TGTGCCAGCAGCTTAGCTGTGCGGGATGCTGGGGCCAACGTCCTGACTTTC. Translating gives CASSLAVRDAGANVLTF. The chain recombines TRBV7-2 with TRBJ2-6, with D possibly TRBD2 on 6 matching bases. Germline CDR1 and CDR2: SGHTA and FQGNSA. The CDR3 totals 17 residues. Trimming took 0 bases from V and 2 from J, leaving 11 bases between them.

This clonotype was counted many times. The chain links TRBV7-2 to TRBJ2-5; TRBD1 matches 7 bases. The V and J ends lost 3 bases and 4 bases, in that order; junction bases with no gene match: 8. Looked up from germline, CDR1 is SGHTA and CDR2 is FQGNSA. This CDR3 has 15 residues. The CDR3 nucleotides are TGTGCCAGCAGCTTGACAGGGATGTTTGGAGAGACCCAGTACTTC. It specifies CASSLTGMFGETQYF. Based on the CDR3 plus reference TRBV7-2 and TRBJ2-5, the full variable domain is GAGVSQSPSNKVTEKGKDVELRCDPISGHTALYWYRQSLGQGLEFLIYFQGNSAPDKSGLPSDRFSAERTGGSVSTLTIQRTQQEDSAVYLCASSLTGMFGETQYFGPGTRLLVL.

The table lists this clonotype with many counts. The J gene is TRBJ2-1, the V gene TRBV20-1, with D perhaps TRBD2 (6 bases). The CDR3 spans 16 residues. The V gene's germline CDR1 is DFQATT and CDR2 SNEGSKA (reference sequence). The V end was cut by 6 bases, the J end by 0 bases, with 18 bases between. The CDR3 coding sequence is TGCAGTGCCTTTGCGGGGCGGCCGACCTCCTACAATGAGCAGTTCTTC. It codes for CSAFAGRPTSYNEQFF.